Detailed here is one T cell receptor beta chain. What it binds is not known. RNA was isolated and reverse transcribed to cDNA, the sequencing template. Assay used: immunoSEQ multiplex PCR; TCRdb lists only in-frame clones, some missing. The repertoire consists of roughly 220,000 clones, with under 40% occurring once and the leading ten covering about 0.48%. These data belong to a study of CD8+ T cells in alopecia areata. This CDR3 contains 15 residues. V was pared by 6 bases and J by 0 bases, with 14 bases between. Germline lookup yields CDR1 MDHEN and CDR2 SYDVKM. Whole-study results and caveats: A large proportion of expanded lesional clones were detected persisting in scalp and blood during tofacitinib. One nonresponder makes the tie between baseline CD8+ expansion and response uncertain.

Treatment defined: oral pan-JAK inhibitor, 5-10 mg twice daily. Obtained from alopecia areata patients were lesional scalp punch biopsies along with peripheral blood. The chain employs TRBV28 and TRBJ1-2, with a possible D match to TRBD1 (5 bases). The TCR was taken from a human donor with alopecia areata. Here the sequenced sample was CD4+ T cells sorted from blood, taken between weeks 30 and 35, from a patient treated with tofacitinib. The CDR3 sequence: CASSPGGGANYGYTF. CDR3 DNA sequence: TGTGCCAGCAGCCCAGGCGGGGGGGCTAACTATGGCTACACCTTC.